These T cell receptor beta chains were read from a single sample in a study of CD8 T cells in ankylosing spondylitis. TCRdb re-called the 5' RACE reads with MiXCR, one entry per CDR3 protein. The sample consists of some 340,000 distinct CDR3 sequences, roughly 14% of them appearing once. Sequencing was done on a sample of blood, either unsorted or a sorted T cell fraction (not recorded which). Every receptor here comes from a male donor with ankylosing spondylitis or in good health (not recorded which). The CDR3 runs from the conserved cysteine through the conserved F or W. The D gene is left open where the match is weak. Clone size appears in some rows only: once, few, many, or a class for an expanded clone.

d_call,j_call,clone_size,v_call,cdr3_aa,cdr3_nt
.,TRBJ2-6,few,TRBV12-3/TRBV12-4,CASSFIGSVSSGANVLTF,TGTGCCAGCAGTTTTATTGGCAGCGTGAGCTCTGGGGCCAACGTCCTGACTTTC
.,TRBJ2-1,.,TRBV12-3/TRBV12-4,CASSLGRVREQFF,TGTGCCAGCAGTTTAGGGAGGGTGAGGGAGCAGTTCTTC
.,TRBJ1-2,many,TRBV29-1,CSEDLGYTF,TGCAGCGAGGATTTGGGCTACACCTTC
.,TRBJ1-1,few,TRBV20-1,CSASRDRTEAFF,TGCAGTGCTAGCAGGGATCGCACTGAAGCTTTCTTT
.,TRBJ1-2,.,TRBV12-3/TRBV12-4,CASSPTGPRGYGYTF,TGTGCCAGCAGCCCTACAGGGCCCCGGGGCTATGGCTACACCTTC
.,TRBJ1-5,.,TRBV19,CASRGREYLLGNQPQHF,TGTGCCAGTAGGGGCCGGGAGTATCTGCTTGGCAATCAGCCCCAGCATTTT
.,TRBJ2-3,few,TRBV6-1,CASSEMGYEADTQYF,TGTGCCAGCAGTGAAATGGGGTACGAGGCAGATACGCAGTATTTT
.,TRBJ1-6,few,TRBV5-1,CASSLAGDSPLHF,TGCGCCAGCAGCTTGGCCGGGGATTCACCCCTCCACTTT
TRBD1,TRBJ1-2,.,TRBV5-1,CASSEDREGGYTF,TGCGCCAGCAGCGAGGACAGGGAGGGTGGCTACACCTTC
.,TRBJ2-3,.,TRBV27,CASRQTGWGTDTQYF,TGTGCCAGCAGGCAGACCGGCTGGGGCACAGATACGCAGTATTTT
.,TRBJ1-6,.,TRBV6-5,CASSYRPTGVNSPLHF,TGTGCCAGCAGTTACAGGCCTACTGGGGTCAATTCACCCCTCCACTTT
.,TRBJ2-2,.,TRBV9,CASSPFSGTGELFF,TGTGCCAGCAGCCCTTTCTCGGGCACCGGGGAGCTGTTTTTT
.,TRBJ2-7,.,TRBV10-3,CAISESRGNNEQYF,TGTGCCATCAGTGAGTCCCGGGGGAATAACGAGCAGTACTTC
.,TRBJ1-2,few,TRBV6-1,CASSAREGNGYTF,TGTGCCAGCAGTGCCAGGGAAGGGAATGGCTACACCTTC
.,TRBJ2-4,.,TRBV3-1,CASSQETVTIQYF,TGTGCCAGCAGCCAAGAGACTGTTACCATTCAGTACTTC
.,TRBJ1-2,few,TRBV12-3/TRBV12-4,CASSGAENYGYTF,TGTGCCAGCAGTGGGGCGGAAAACTATGGCTACACCTTC
.,TRBJ2-7,few,TRBV5-1,CASSLVQGVSEQYF,TGCGCCAGCAGCTTGGTACAGGGAGTCAGCGAGCAGTACTTC
.,TRBJ2-1,few,TRBV3-1,CASSSIKSSYNEQFF,TGTGCCAGCAGTTCAATCAAGAGCTCCTACAATGAGCAGTTCTTC
.,TRBJ1-6,few,TRBV15,CATSKGDSPLHF,TGTGCCACCAGCAAGGGGGATTCACCCCTCCACTTT
TRBD2,TRBJ2-3,.,TRBV4-2,CASSLSGAQYF,TGTGCCAGCAGCCTCAGCGGGGCGCAGTATTTT
TRBD1,TRBJ1-1,many,TRBV5-1,CASTLDRGYSEAFF,TGCGCCAGCACTCTTGACAGGGGATATTCTGAAGCTTTCTTT
TRBD1,TRBJ2-1,.,TRBV5-5,CASSLRTGMWNEQFF,TGTGCCAGCAGCCTCCGGACAGGGATGTGGAATGAGCAGTTCTTC
.,TRBJ2-3,.,TRBV29-1,CSFRVDTQYF,TGCAGCTTCAGGGTGGATACGCAGTATTTT
.,TRBJ2-2,few,TRBV13,CASSPYSVGNTGELFF,TGTGCCAGCAGTCCATACTCGGTCGGGAACACCGGGGAGCTGTTTTTT
TRBD2,TRBJ2-1,few,TRBV20-1,CSARAGGVNNEQFF,TGCAGTGCTCGAGCGGGAGGAGTCAATAATGAGCAGTTCTTC
.,TRBJ2-3,few,TRBV7-9,CASSLEEAVGAQYF,TGTGCCAGCAGCTTGGAGGAAGCCGTGGGGGCGCAGTATTTT
.,TRBJ2-5,many,TRBV12-3/TRBV12-4,CASSFPPRETQYF,TGTGCCAGCAGTTTCCCTCCCCGCGAGACCCAGTACTTC
TRBD2,TRBJ2-1,.,TRBV5-1,CASSAALAGGHDEQFF,TGCGCCAGCAGCGCGGCCCTAGCGGGAGGGCACGATGAGCAGTTCTTC
.,TRBJ2-3,few,TRBV4-2,CASSQDRDTQYF,TGTGCCAGCAGCCAAGATCGAGATACGCAGTATTTT
.,TRBJ2-1,.,TRBV2,CASSEDTRDEQFF,TGTGCCAGCAGTGAAGACACCAGAGATGAGCAGTTCTTC
.,TRBJ1-3,.,TRBV3-1,CAAGAGNTIYF,TGTGCTGCAGGGGCTGGAAACACCATATATTTT
TRBD1,TRBJ2-5,few,TRBV18,CASSPGTGPQETQYF,TGTGCCAGCTCACCAGGGACAGGGCCTCAAGAGACCCAGTACTTC
.,TRBJ2-3,.,TRBV28,CASSPWGVNTDTQYF,TGTGCCAGCAGTCCCTGGGGCGTAAACACAGATACGCAGTATTTT
.,TRBJ1-3,.,TRBV3-1,CASSQDLRNTIYF,TGTGCCAGCAGCCAAGATTTAAGAAACACCATATATTTT
.,TRBJ2-2,.,TRBV2,CASNKGGLAGELFF,TGTGCCAGCAATAAAGGAGGGCTGGCCGGGGAGCTGTTTTTT
.,TRBJ1-2,.,TRBV5-1,CASSLGSGRDYGYTF,TGCGCCAGCAGCTTGGGGTCGGGCAGGGACTATGGCTACACCTTC
.,TRBJ2-2,.,TRBV5-1,CASSGGTTNTGELFF,TGCGCCAGCAGCGGGGGGACAACGAACACCGGGGAGCTGTTTTTT
.,TRBJ2-7,few,TRBV28,CASRPPGRNYEQYF,TGTGCCAGCAGGCCGCCGGGGCGGAACTACGAGCAGTACTTC
.,TRBJ2-3,.,TRBV11-2,CASSLWGTGGDTQYF,TGTGCCAGCAGCTTATGGGGGACGGGCGGGGATACGCAGTATTTT
TRBD2,TRBJ2-5,few,TRBV25-1,CASRKTSGHQETQYF,TGTGCCAGCAGAAAGACTAGCGGACACCAAGAGACCCAGTACTTC
.,TRBJ2-5,medium-sized,TRBV29-1,CSVGGVLTQETQYF,TGCAGCGTTGGCGGAGTACTAACCCAAGAGACCCAGTACTTC
.,TRBJ1-5,many,TRBV5-1,CASSLGAGSGPQHF,TGCGCCAGCAGCTTGGGAGCAGGGAGTGGGCCCCAGCATTTT
.,TRBJ1-3,.,TRBV18,CASSPQGSTGNTIYF,TGTGCCAGCTCACCACAGGGATCGACTGGAAACACCATATATTTT
.,TRBJ2-5,.,TRBV5-1,CASSLGLYQETQYF,TGCGCCAGCAGCTTGGGACTTTACCAAGAGACCCAGTACTTC
.,TRBJ2-7,.,TRBV10-1,CASSATGPSYEQYF,TGCGCCAGCAGTGCGACGGGACCTTCCTACGAGCAGTACTTC
TRBD2,TRBJ2-1,.,TRBV7-2,CASSPGLAGARGEQFF,TGTGCCAGCAGCCCGGGACTAGCGGGGGCTCGTGGTGAGCAGTTCTTC
TRBD2,TRBJ2-1,few,TRBV5-5,CASSFKRDYNEQFF,TGTGCCAGCAGCTTTAAGCGGGATTACAATGAGCAGTTCTTC
.,TRBJ1-1,.,TRBV6-5,CASSYRPGAEAFF,TGTGCCAGCAGTTACAGGCCCGGGGCTGAAGCTTTCTTT
.,TRBJ1-1,few,TRBV20-1,CSARDPSLGAFF,TGCAGTGCTAGAGATCCCTCGCTCGGAGCTTTCTTT
.,TRBJ1-1,.,TRBV5-1,CASSPWTEMNTEAFF,TGCGCCAGCAGCCCCTGGACGGAAATGAACACTGAAGCTTTCTTT
TRBD1,TRBJ2-3,few,TRBV12-3/TRBV12-4,CASSLGTGDPQYF,TGTGCCAGCAGTTTAGGGACAGGGGATCCGCAGTATTTT
TRBD2,TRBJ2-7,.,TRBV4-2,CASSQEASGSSYEQYF,TGTGCCAGCAGCCAAGAGGCTAGCGGGAGTTCTTACGAGCAGTACTTC
.,TRBJ1-1,.,TRBV5-1,CASSFNQDRVEAFF,TGCGCCAGCAGCTTTAACCAGGACCGGGTTGAAGCTTTCTTT
.,TRBJ2-1,few,TRBV5-1,CASSSGGGPYNEQFF,TGCGCCAGCAGCTCCGGCGGGGGCCCCTACAATGAGCAGTTCTTC
TRBD2,TRBJ2-3,few,TRBV20-1,CSGLADLFGTDTQYF,TGCAGCGGACTAGCTGACCTCTTCGGCACAGATACGCAGTATTTT
TRBD1,TRBJ1-1,few,TRBV12-3/TRBV12-4,CASSLGGQKAAFF,TGTGCCAGCAGTTTAGGGGGACAGAAGGCGGCTTTCTTT
.,TRBJ1-4,.,TRBV29-1,CSARRGTNEKLFF,TGCAGCGCGCGGCGGGGAACTAATGAAAAACTGTTTTTT
.,TRBJ2-7,.,TRBV5-1,CASRPGPSGIYEQYF,TGCGCCAGCAGACCAGGACCCTCGGGAATTTATGAGCAGTACTTC